This TCR beta chain was profiled in a study of vaccination effects on CD4 cells after COVID-19. ViraFEST expansion of antigen-specific CD4+ T cells with viral peptide pools preceded sequencing. At the end of roughly 9 days of culture, CD4+ T cells were isolated. It was between March and December 2020 that the person had a SARS-CoV-2 infection confirmed by PCR. With respect to this clone: No antigen is known for it.

The CDR3 consists of 18 residues. The germline V gene encodes CDR1 LGHNA and CDR2 YNFKEQ. V dropped 3 bases and J dropped 3; count of bases not matched to a gene: 17. Some clones are missing from TCRdb's copy, which holds only in-frame ones; the method was immunoSEQ multiplex PCR. The table has approximately 26,000 clones, roughly 69% seen once. The receptor's source is a human donor who had a prior SARS-CoV-2 infection. The chain links TRBV4-2 to TRBJ2-7; 7 bases are shared with TRBD1. Specimen: CD4+ T cells from PBMCs cultured with SARS-CoV-2 spike peptides, collected before COVID-19 vaccination. CDR3: CASSHRDSERGANYEQYF. CDR3 coding DNA: TGTGCCAGCAGCCACCGGGACAGTGAACGAGGGGCCAACTACGAGCAGTACTTC.